The T cell receptor (beta chain) under discussion was sequenced for a study of blood T cells in healthy people across ages. The CDR3 covers 17 residues. Germline lookup yields CDR1 LGHDT and CDR2 YNNKEL (reference sequence). V was clipped by 0 bases and J by 1 base, with 15 bases between them. Notes on the study in general: In long-lived donors, naive CD4+ cell counts and diversity exceeded those of aged donors.

To note about this clonotype: Its antigen is unknown.

A J-beta primer mix and a sample-barcoded 5' primer were used in a second PCR of about 7 to 11 cycles. TCRdb redid the calling of the 5' RACE reads with MiXCR, one entry per CDR3 protein. The sample holds roughly 500,000 distinct CDR3 sequences; 24% are singletons and the top ten take less than 9%. Total RNA was isolated from each sample in quantities of at least 5 micrograms. The same sample was also used in a study of T cells of mothers and their children.

Sequencing was done on a sample of blood. The source of this sequence is a boy aged 5-17 years in good health. J is TRBJ2-5 and V is TRBV3-1, with D unclear. CDR3 coding DNA: TGTGCCAGCAGCCAAGATCGTCAGCCAGAATCCCAAGAGACCCAGTACTTC. It yields the protein CASSQDRQPESQETQYF.